These T cell receptor beta chains were read from a single sample in a study of post-analysis software for immune sequencing data. TCRdb redid the calling of the PCR reads with MiXCR, one entry per CDR3 protein. Seen here are approximately 730,000 distinct CDR3 sequences, 25% to 30% observed once, and the top ten hold roughly 0.54%. Sequencing used blood. These receptors all come from a girl aged 5 to 17 with multiple sclerosis. The CDR3 runs from the conserved cysteine through the conserved F or W. The order of the fields is J gene, clone size, D gene, V gene, CDR3 protein, CDR3 DNA. A D gene is named only where the DNA matches it firmly. Only part of the rows carry a size: once, few, many, or a class if the clone is expanded.

J gene: TRBJ1-1; clone size: -; D gene: -; V gene: TRBV6-6; CDR3 protein: CASSFTGTLKTEAFF; CDR3 DNA: TGTGCCAGCAGTTTTACCGGGACACTGAAGACTGAAGCTTTCTTT
J gene: TRBJ2-1; clone size: few; D gene: -; V gene: TRBV7-2; CDR3 protein: CASSPQGWGRWRNEQFF; CDR3 DNA: TGTGCCAGCAGCCCTCAGGGATGGGGCAGGTGGAGGAATGAGCAGTTCTTC
J gene: TRBJ2-1; clone size: -; D gene: TRBD2; V gene: TRBV6-2/TRBV6-3; CDR3 protein: CASREHGLAGAYNEQFF; CDR3 DNA: TGTGCCAGCAGAGAACATGGACTAGCGGGAGCCTACAATGAGCAGTTCTTC
J gene: TRBJ2-1; clone size: few; D gene: TRBD1; V gene: TRBV7-2; CDR3 protein: CASSSTTGIHNEQFF; CDR3 DNA: TGTGCCAGCAGCTCGACGACAGGGATCCACAATGAGCAGTTCTTC
J gene: TRBJ1-4; clone size: -; D gene: TRBD1; V gene: TRBV5-5; CDR3 protein: CASSPPATGHEKLFF; CDR3 DNA: TGTGCCAGCAGCCCCCCAGCGACAGGGCACGAAAAACTGTTTTTT
J gene: TRBJ2-1; clone size: few; D gene: TRBD2; V gene: TRBV6-2/TRBV6-3; CDR3 protein: CASRPELAGGLNEQFF; CDR3 DNA: TGTGCCAGCAGACCCGAACTAGCGGGGGGGCTGAATGAGCAGTTCTTC
J gene: TRBJ2-1; clone size: few; D gene: -; V gene: TRBV6-6; CDR3 protein: CASSYSSQGNYNEQFF; CDR3 DNA: TGTGCCAGCAGTTACTCTTCCCAGGGCAACTACAATGAGCAGTTCTTC
J gene: TRBJ2-1; clone size: -; D gene: TRBD1; V gene: TRBV18; CDR3 protein: CASSPPTGLYNEQFF; CDR3 DNA: TGTGCCAGCTCACCCCCGACAGGGTTGTACAATGAGCAGTTCTTC
J gene: TRBJ2-5; clone size: -; D gene: -; V gene: TRBV20-1; CDR3 protein: CSARDLGTRETQYF; CDR3 DNA: TGCAGTGCTAGAGATCTGGGCACGAGGGAGACCCAGTACTTC
J gene: TRBJ2-7; clone size: -; D gene: -; V gene: TRBV20-1; CDR3 protein: CSATSPTLPSYEQYF; CDR3 DNA: TGCAGTGCGACCAGTCCCACCCTTCCCTCCTACGAGCAGTACTTC
J gene: TRBJ2-7; clone size: -; D gene: -; V gene: TRBV6-5; CDR3 protein: CASRATGTHEQYF; CDR3 DNA: TGTGCCAGCAGAGCAACCGGGACCCACGAGCAGTACTTC
J gene: TRBJ1-4; clone size: few; D gene: -; V gene: TRBV18; CDR3 protein: CASSPGLNEKLFF; CDR3 DNA: TGTGCCAGCTCACCGGGGCTCAATGAAAAACTGTTTTTT
J gene: TRBJ1-2; clone size: -; D gene: -; V gene: TRBV27; CDR3 protein: CASRLQGHPNYGYTF; CDR3 DNA: TGTGCCAGCAGACTACAGGGACACCCTAACTATGGCTACACCTTC
J gene: TRBJ1-2; clone size: few; D gene: -; V gene: TRBV7-2; CDR3 protein: CASSLVGGQGGYGYTF; CDR3 DNA: TGTGCCAGCAGCTTAGTGGGTGGTCAGGGAGGCTATGGCTACACCTTC
J gene: TRBJ2-1; clone size: many; D gene: TRBD2; V gene: TRBV29-1; CDR3 protein: CSVVTAGGFYEQFF; CDR3 DNA: TGCAGCGTTGTAACGGCGGGAGGGTTTTATGAGCAGTTCTTC
J gene: TRBJ2-5; clone size: -; D gene: -; V gene: TRBV5-1; CDR3 protein: CASSQGLVFETQYF; CDR3 DNA: TGCGCCAGCAGCCAGGGCTTGGTCTTCGAGACCCAGTACTTC
J gene: TRBJ1-1; clone size: few; D gene: -; V gene: TRBV6-2/TRBV6-3; CDR3 protein: CASSYGGKREAFF; CDR3 DNA: TGTGCCAGCAGTTACGGAGGGAAGAGGGAAGCTTTCTTT
J gene: TRBJ2-6; clone size: few; D gene: -; V gene: TRBV18; CDR3 protein: CASSPPGGANVLTF; CDR3 DNA: TGTGCCAGCTCACCACCGGGAGGGGCCAACGTCCTGACTTTC
J gene: TRBJ1-2; clone size: -; D gene: -; V gene: TRBV6-2/TRBV6-3; CDR3 protein: CASSPQGTYTF; CDR3 DNA: TGTGCCAGCAGCCCCCAGGGGACCTACACCTTC
J gene: TRBJ2-2; clone size: -; D gene: -; V gene: TRBV25-1; CDR3 protein: CASSKKPQETGELFF; CDR3 DNA: TGTGCCAGCAGTAAAAAACCCCAGGAAACCGGGGAGCTGTTTTTT
J gene: TRBJ1-2; clone size: few; D gene: -; V gene: TRBV28; CDR3 protein: CASSFIVPGNGYGYTF; CDR3 DNA: TGTGCCAGCAGTTTTATCGTGCCAGGGAATGGGTATGGCTACACCTTC
J gene: TRBJ1-2; clone size: few; D gene: -; V gene: TRBV6-5; CDR3 protein: CASRRTRDGANYGYTF; CDR3 DNA: TGTGCCAGCAGACGGACAAGGGACGGAGCTAACTATGGCTACACCTTC
J gene: TRBJ2-7; clone size: few; D gene: TRBD1; V gene: TRBV28; CDR3 protein: CASSLPTGQGNEQYF; CDR3 DNA: TGTGCCAGCAGTTTACCGACAGGGCAAGGGAACGAGCAGTACTTC